This T cell receptor (beta chain) appears in the sequencing data of a study of shared clonotypes between healthy human individuals. Study in general: The donor group consisted of a couple of women and three men, aged 18 to 49.

Naive CD8 cells were CD45RO-negative, positively selected for CCR7, excluding terminally differentiated effector memory CD45RA+ cells. Only Caucasian adults living in Nashville, Tennessee made up the donor group. Generated by immunoSEQ multiplex PCR, the TCRdb table keeps only in-frame clones and is missing some. The sample includes millions of clones, approximately 94% seen only once; the top ten take roughly 1.1%. The CDR3 has 13 residues. The V gene lost 9 bases and the J gene lost 3 bases, with 14 bases spanning the gap. Germline values: CDR1 SNHLY, CDR2 FYNNEI. This receptor was obtained from a man younger than 35 in good health. Specimen: naive CD8+ T cells sorted from blood. V is TRBV2 and J is TRBJ1-1; D possibly corresponds to TRBD1 (5 bases). The CDR3 region has the DNA TGTGCCAGGGACAATATCGCGGACACTGAAGCTTTCTTT. It translates to CARDNIADTEAFF.